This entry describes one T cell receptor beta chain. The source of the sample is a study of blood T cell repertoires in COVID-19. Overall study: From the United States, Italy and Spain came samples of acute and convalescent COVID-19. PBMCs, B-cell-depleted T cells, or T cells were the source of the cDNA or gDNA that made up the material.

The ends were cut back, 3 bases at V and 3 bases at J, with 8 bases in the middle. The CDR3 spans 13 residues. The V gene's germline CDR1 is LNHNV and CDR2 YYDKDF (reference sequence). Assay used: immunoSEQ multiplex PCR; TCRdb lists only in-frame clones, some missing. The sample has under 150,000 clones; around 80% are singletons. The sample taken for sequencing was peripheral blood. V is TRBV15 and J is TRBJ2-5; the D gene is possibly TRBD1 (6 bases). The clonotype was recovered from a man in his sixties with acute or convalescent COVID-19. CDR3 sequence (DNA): TGTGCCACCAGCAGCCACAGGGAAGAGACCCAGTACTTC. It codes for CATSSHREETQYF.